A single sample gave rise to the 24 T cell receptor beta chains below, sequenced in a study of graft-versus-host responses after intestinal transplantation. Profiling relied on immunoSEQ multiplex PCR, and the TCRdb table lists in-frame clones only, not all of them. The table has about 20,000 clones, 40% to 55% seen once. Here the sequenced sample was alloreactive CD4+ T cells from a mixed lymphocyte reaction culture, taken before intestinal transplant. Regarding subset: CFSE-low proliferating T cells sorted from roughly 6-day pre-transplant mixed lymphocyte reaction (GvH or HvG direction). Receptor source: a human patient who received an intestinal transplant.

This clone is classed as medium-sized. The rearrangement joins TRBV6-6 to TRBJ2-7, with 11 bases fitting TRBD1. Looked up from germline, CDR1 is MNHNY and CDR2 is SVGAGI (reference sequence). With 8 bases clipped from V and 3 bases from J, the junction kept 9 bases outside the gene matches. CDR3 length: 15 residues. CDR3 in DNA: TGTGCCAGCTCCCCTAAGGGGACAGGGGGCTACGAGCAGTACTTC. Protein: CASSPKGTGGYEQYF.

J is TRBJ2-3 and V is TRBV6-1; D perhaps matches TRBD1 (6 bases). This CDR3 is built from 13 residues. Trimming removed 4 bases from V and 4 bases from J, with 9 bases in between. Germline CDR1 and CDR2: MNHNS and SASEGT. This chain's CDR3 is CASSVTGSDTQYF. In DNA form, the CDR3 reads TGTGCCAGCAGTGTTACAGGGTCAGATACGCAGTATTTT.

The J gene is TRBJ2-6, the V gene TRBV4-1, with D maybe TRBD1 (6 bases). The CDR3 loop spans 17 amino acids. The V and J ends lost 4 bases and 1 base respectively, with 14 bases between them. CDR1 and CDR2 (germline): MGHRA, YSYEKL. The CDR3 spells CASSRNPTGSGANVLTF. CDR3 DNA: TGCGCCAGCAGCCGAAACCCTACAGGGTCTGGGGCCAACGTCCTGACTTTC.

The chain employs TRBV6-1 and TRBJ2-7, with D perhaps TRBD1 (6 bases). Deletions cut 9 bases from V and 2 bases from J, with 17 bases between. CDR3 length: 14 residues. In germline, CDR1 is MNHNS, CDR2 SASEGT. CDR3 coding DNA: TGTGCCAGTTCCAGGGGTGGAAGCCCCTACGAGCAGTACTTC. Protein sequence: CASSRGGSPYEQYF.

The rearrangement links TRBV18 to TRBJ1-2; no clear D gene. The CDR3 is 13 amino acids. Germline CDR1 KGHSH, CDR2 LQKENI. Trimming pared 0 bases from V and 6 bases from J, leaving 8 bases between. The CDR3 loop is CASSPPSGNGYTF. The CDR3 bases are TGTGCCAGCTCACCACCGTCCGGGAATGGCTACACCTTC.

The CDR3 spells CATHQGIGGYTF. The CDR3 DNA is TGTGCCACCCATCAGGGGATTGGCGGCTACACCTTC. The chain is built from TRBV6-1 and TRBJ1-2; TRBD1 is a possible D gene (6 bases). V was pared by 10 bases and J by 8 bases, with 17 bases between. Germline CDR1 reads MNHNS; CDR2 reads SASEGT. The CDR3 runs 12 residues.

This clone is a singleton in its sample. CDR3 in DNA: TGTGCCAGCACCCAGACCGGACAGGGCCCCTATGGCTACACCTTC. Translated, it gives CASTQTGQGPYGYTF. The rearrangement links TRBV6-5 to TRBJ1-2; 8 bases fit TRBD1. The CDR3 totals 15 residues. V dropped 7 bases and J dropped 4; count of bases not matched to a gene: 11. The germline gives CDR1 MNHEY, CDR2 SVGAGI.

This clone has only a few counts. The V gene is TRBV19, the J gene TRBJ1-1; 9 bases align to TRBD1. The CDR3 is made up of 14 amino acids. CDR1 and CDR2 (germline): LNHDA, SQIVND (reference sequence). V lost 8 bases and J lost 5; bases outside the gene matches: 9. Written as DNA, the CDR3 is TGTGCCAGTCAAAGGACAGGGGCTGGGACTGAAGCTTTCTTT. This codes for CASQRTGAGTEAFF.

The chain is built from TRBV5-4 and TRBJ1-1, with D possibly TRBD1 on 6 matching bases. The V and J ends lost 6 bases and 1 base respectively, with 7 bases between them. Germline V lookup: CDR1 SGHNT, CDR2 YYREEE (reference sequence). The CDR3 is made up of 12 amino acids. CDR3 sequence: CASKDRNTEAFF. The DNA of the CDR3 is TGTGCCAGCAAGGACAGGAACACTGAAGCTTTCTTT.

J is TRBJ2-4 and V is TRBV18; tentative D call: TRBD1 (6 bases). The CDR3 runs 16 residues. CDR1 is KGHSH and CDR2 is LQKENI in the germline V gene. V was pared by 3 bases and J by 1 base, with 13 bases between. The CDR3 region is CASSPLAQGAKNIQYF. The DNA for the CDR3 is TGTGCCAGCTCACCGCTTGCACAGGGCGCCAAAAACATTCAGTACTTC.

The chain couples TRBV19 to TRBJ1-6, with 8 nucleotides matching TRBD1. This CDR3 has 13 residues. V was pared by 5 bases and J by 7 bases, with 1 base of the junction left unmatched. The germline V gene encodes CDR1 LNHDA and CDR2 SQIVND (reference sequence). In DNA, the CDR3 is TGTGCCAGTAGTGGGGACAGGAATTCACCCCTCCACTTT. This encodes CASSGDRNSPLHF.

The chain joins TRBV18 to TRBJ1-5; 9 bases align to TRBD1. The J segment lost 7 bases and the V segment lost 2 bases, leaving 6 bases of the junction unmatched. CDR1 is KGHSH, CDR2 LQKENI, per germline. This CDR3 region has 15 residues. The CDR3: CASSPGTGRGQPQHF. CDR3 coding DNA: TGTGCCAGCTCACCAGGGACAGGGCGTGGACAGCCCCAGCATTTT.

The chain employs TRBV5-1 and TRBJ1-1, with 7 bases aligning to TRBD1. The V gene end was trimmed by 0 bases and the J gene end by 6 bases; junction bases not matched to a gene: 8. The CDR3 length is 15 residues. Germline V lookup: CDR1 SGHRS, CDR2 YFSETQ. CDR3 DNA: TGCGCCAGCAGCTTGGTGGGGACGGGGACAGCTGAAGCTTTCTTT. Translated: CASSLVGTGTAEAFF.

This clone was found once. The V gene is TRBV6-1, the J gene TRBJ1-3; perhaps TRBD1 as D (5 bases). Germline loops: CDR1 MNHNS, CDR2 SASEGT. The CDR3 has 15 amino acids. V dropped 3 bases and J dropped 0 bases, with 9 bases sitting between them. The CDR3 loop is CASSEGTFSGNTIYF. Here the CDR3 DNA reads TGTGCCAGCAGTGAGGGGACTTTCTCTGGAAACACCATATATTTT.

The chain combines TRBV5-1 with TRBJ1-1; D call uncertain. The CDR3 has 14 residues. Germline V gives CDR1 SGHRS, CDR2 YFSETQ. The V end was cut by 0 bases, the J end by 5 bases, with 11 bases between. CDR3 sequence (DNA): TGCGCCAGCAGCTTGGTAGGCCAACTAACTGAAGCTTTCTTT. The encoded protein is CASSLVGQLTEAFF.

The chain links TRBV7-9 to TRBJ2-2; 7 nucleotides agree with TRBD1. The CDR3 is 14 amino acids. Germline V lookup: CDR1 SEHNR, CDR2 FQNEAQ (reference sequence). V dropped 5 bases and J dropped 6; count of bases not matched to a gene: 6. This CDR3 is CASSPGDRAGELFF. The CDR3 region has the DNA TGTGCCAGCAGCCCTGGGGACAGAGCCGGGGAGCTGTTTTTT. The full variable domain, in which reference TRBV7-9 and TRBJ2-2 provide the parts outside the CDR3, is DTGVSQNPRHKITKRGQNVTFRCDPISEHNRLYWYRQTLGQGPEFLTYFQNEAQLEKSRLLSDRFSAERPKGSFSTLEIQRTEQGDSAMYLCASSPGDRAGELFFGEGSRLTVL.

The chain combines TRBV7-9 with TRBJ2-7; D may be TRBD1 (6 bases). CDR1 SEHNR and CDR2 FQNEAQ come from the germline V gene (reference sequence). Deletions cut 5 bases from V and 5 bases from J, with 13 bases between. This CDR3 region has 13 residues. CDR3 nucleotides: TGTGCCAGCAGCCAGGGGCGGCTCGACGAGCAGTACTTC. This codes for CASSQGRLDEQYF. Filled out from reference TRBV7-9 and TRBJ2-7, the complete variable domain reads DTGVSQNPRHKITKRGQNVTFRCDPISEHNRLYWYRQTLGQGPEFLTYFQNEAQLEKSRLLSDRFSAERPKGSFSTLEIQRTEQGDSAMYLCASSQGRLDEQYFGPGTRLTVT.

This chain uses TRBV9 with TRBJ1-5; no reliable D call. CDR3 length: 13 amino acids. Germline values: CDR1 SGDLS, CDR2 YYNGEE. V was trimmed by 2 bases and J by 2 bases, leaving 5 bases between them. The CDR3 reads CASSVQGNQPQHF. The CDR3 nucleotides are TGTGCCAGCAGCGTCCAGGGCAATCAGCCCCAGCATTTT.

This chain links TRBV11-2 with TRBJ1-5; 9 nucleotides line up with TRBD1. The junction had 4 bases not matched to a gene; V was cut back by 1 base and J by 6 bases. Germline assignment: CDR1 SGHAT and CDR2 FQNNGV. This CDR3 has 15 residues. CDR3 region: CASSLGTGEGQPQHF. CDR3 DNA sequence: TGTGCCAGCAGCTTAGGGACAGGGGAAGGTCAGCCCCAGCATTTT.

The CDR3 spells CASSYLRGGRYGYTF. DNA of the CDR3: TGTGCCAGCAGTTACCTCAGGGGAGGGAGGTATGGCTACACCTTC. This chain connects TRBV6-6 to TRBJ1-2; possibly TRBD1 for D (6 bases). Germline V gives CDR1 MNHNY, CDR2 SVGAGI (reference sequence). This CDR3 spans 15 amino acids. The germline V and J ends were trimmed by 2 bases and 5 bases, with 15 bases remaining between them.

The chain links TRBV4-1 to TRBJ2-5; 11 bases fit TRBD2. The CDR3 consists of 16 residues. Per the germline V gene, CDR1 is MGHRA and CDR2 is YSYEKL. Trimming removed 1 base from V and 4 bases from J; junction bases left unmatched: 5. The CDR3 bases are TGCGCCAGCAGCCAAGGGGGGACTAGCGGCTCAGAGACCCAGTACTTC. This encodes CASSQGGTSGSETQYF.

This clone has just a few counts. The chain carries TRBV21-1 and TRBJ2-7; the D call in the table, TRBD1, was not verified against the DNA. TRBV21-1 is given as a pseudogene. The CDR3 has 13 amino acids. CDR3 protein: CASRTPATYEQYF. Written as DNA, the CDR3 is TGTGCCAGCCGGACACCCGCAACCTACGAGCAGTACTTC.

Only one count was recorded for this clone. The rearrangement uses TRBV5-1 and TRBJ2-7; TRBD2 might be the D (5 bases). Germline V gene sequence: CDR1 SGHRS, CDR2 YFSETQ. The V end was cut by 4 bases, the J end by 0 bases, with 11 bases between. CDR3 length equals 14 residues. For the CDR3, the DNA is TGCGCCAGCAGCCCAACCCGGGGCTCCTACGAGCAGTACTTC. It is translated as CASSPTRGSYEQYF.

CDR3: CASSYSRTPGGAQYF. DNA for the CDR3: TGTGCCAGCAGTTACTCCAGGACCCCCGGGGGAGCCCAGTACTTC. The chain uses TRBV6-5 and TRBJ2-5; a possible D gene is TRBD2 (6 bases). Germline V gene sequence: CDR1 MNHEY, CDR2 SVGAGI. This CDR3 contains 15 residues. Trimming pared 0 bases from V and 9 bases from J, leaving 17 bases between.